This T cell receptor beta chain was found in a study of T cells in Graves' hyperthyroidism and ophthalmopathy. Authors of the study amplified TCR beta CDR3 regions from RNA transcripts. HTBI primers were the set used in a first-round RT-PCR of the TCR CDR3. Via MiXCR, TCRdb re-called the multiplex PCR reads, giving one row per CDR3 protein. The sample lists under 650,000 distinct CDR3 sequences, 15% to 20% occurring once. By frequency in the sample, this clonotype is hyperexpanded (1% or more). The authors deemed Graves' hyperthyroidism stable absent ophthalmopathy progression within 18 months. Clinicians diagnosed patients from clinical symptoms, serum thyroxine and TRAb, thyroid ultrasound and orbital computed tomography. Germline CDR1 reads KGHDR; CDR2 reads SFDVKD. This CDR3 is built from 15 residues. Unmatched junction bases numbered 5, after V lost 6 bases and J lost 5 bases.

The sample consisted of blood. This chain connects TRBV24-1 to TRBJ2-2; 10 bases agree with TRBD2. The TCR comes from a woman aged 25 to 39 with Graves' hyperthyroidism. In DNA form, the CDR3 reads TGTGCCACCAGTACGCTAGCGGGAGAAACCGGGGAGCTGTTTTTT. As protein: CATSTLAGETGELFF.